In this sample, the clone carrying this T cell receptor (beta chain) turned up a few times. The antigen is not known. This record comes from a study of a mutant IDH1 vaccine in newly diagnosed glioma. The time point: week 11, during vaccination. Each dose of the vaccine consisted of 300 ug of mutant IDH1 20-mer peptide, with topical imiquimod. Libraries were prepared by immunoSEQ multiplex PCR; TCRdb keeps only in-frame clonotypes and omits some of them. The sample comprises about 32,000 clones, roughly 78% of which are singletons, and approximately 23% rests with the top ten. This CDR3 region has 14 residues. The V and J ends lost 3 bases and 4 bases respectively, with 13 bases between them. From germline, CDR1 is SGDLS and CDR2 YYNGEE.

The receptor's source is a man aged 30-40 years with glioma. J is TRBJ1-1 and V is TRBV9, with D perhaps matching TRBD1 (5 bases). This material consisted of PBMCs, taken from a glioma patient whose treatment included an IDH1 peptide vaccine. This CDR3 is CASSAGHVGTEAFF. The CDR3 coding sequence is TGTGCCAGCAGCGCCGGACATGTTGGCACTGAAGCTTTCTTT.